A single sample is the source of the 7 T cell receptor beta chains below, sequenced in a study of blood T cells in healthy people across ages. Combining a sample-barcoded 5' primer with a J-beta primer mix, a second PCR ran for about 7 to 12 cycles. One entry per CDR3 protein, called by TCRdb with MiXCR from the 5' RACE reads. The sample has some 860,000 distinct CDR3 sequences; 56% are singletons. The source material was blood. These receptors all stem from a man aged 40-49 years in good health.

This rearrangement joins TRBV7-2 to TRBJ2-1; TRBD2 aligns across 11 bases. With 2 bases clipped from V and 8 bases from J, the junction kept 5 bases outside the gene matches. The CDR3 totals 15 residues. Looked up from germline, CDR1 is SGHTA and CDR2 is FQGNSA. The DNA for the CDR3 is TGTGCCAGCAGCTTAACTAGCGGGAGCTCAGATGAGCAGTTCTTC. This encodes CASSLTSGSSDEQFF.

The chain combines TRBV6-5 with TRBJ1-3, with D possibly being TRBD1 (6 bases). V was trimmed by 6 bases and J by 5 bases, leaving 11 bases between them. CDR3 size: 13 residues. The germline gives CDR1 MNHEY, CDR2 SVGAGI. The CDR3 DNA is TGTGCCAGCAGCCGGACAGTTAGAAACACCATATATTTT. This translates into CASSRTVRNTIYF.

This chain connects TRBV6-5 to TRBJ2-5; a possible D gene is TRBD2 (6 bases). V gave up 0 bases and J gave up 11 bases, with 13 bases separating them. The CDR3 consists of 13 residues. Germline lookup yields CDR1 MNHEY and CDR2 SVGAGI. CDR3 nucleotide sequence: TGTGCCAGCAGTTACTCGCAGGGTCGGGAGCAGTACTTC. It specifies CASSYSQGREQYF.

The chain combines TRBV27 with TRBJ2-7; perhaps TRBD1 as D (6 bases). Deletions cut 6 bases from V and 6 bases from J, with 12 bases between. Germline V CDR1 and CDR2: MNHEY, SMNVEV (reference sequence). This CDR3 comprises 12 residues. As DNA, the CDR3 is TGTGCCAGCAGAACACAGGGTTCCGAGCAGTACTTC. Residues: CASRTQGSEQYF.

This chain links TRBV7-9 with TRBJ2-5; D may be TRBD2 (6 bases). V shed 3 bases and J shed 2 bases, with 10 bases lying between them. CDR3 length equals 14 residues. CDR1 and CDR2 (germline): SEHNR, FQNEAQ (reference sequence). CDR3 region: CASSFREIQETQYF. The CDR3 DNA follows: TGTGCCAGCAGCTTCCGGGAGATACAAGAGACCCAGTACTTC.

The rearrangement uses TRBV7-3 and TRBJ2-5; 8 positions match TRBD1. The J call is in doubt because the DNA end fits TRBJ2-7 better. CDR3 length: 14 amino acids. Per germline, CDR1 SGHTA and CDR2 FQGTGA. The CDR3 nucleotides are TGTGCCAGCAGCTTAAAGACAGGGGAGTCCGAGCAGTACTTC. It codes for CASSLKTGESEQYF.

In the case of this clonotype: This may be a read error: a much more frequent sequence differs by one nucleotide. The chain recombines TRBV27 with TRBJ2-1; D ambiguous. The CDR3 loop spans 14 amino acids. Per germline, CDR1 MNHEY and CDR2 SMNVEV (reference sequence). With 5 bases removed from V and 3 bases from J, the gap between germline ends came to 11 bases. CDR3 region: CASSGSPVYNEQFF. CDR3 DNA: TGTGCCAGCAGTGGGTCCCCGGTCTACAATGAGCAGTTCTTC.